The clone carrying this T cell receptor (beta chain) showed up just a few times. As yet, its antigen is unknown. This entry belongs to a study of a mutant IDH1 vaccine in newly diagnosed glioma. As for the study in general: Investigators started vaccination 4-6 weeks after radiotherapy alone, or with temozolomide cycles. The treated population exhibited a male proportion of roughly 60%, a female proportion of about 40%, and a mean age of around 40 years. Pretreatment consisted of radiotherapy, temozolomide, or both, with most receiving both.

Between the trimmed V and J ends, which lost 1 base and 9 bases, there was a span of 16 bases. Germline lookup yields CDR1 GTSNPN and CDR2 SVGIG (reference sequence). The CDR3 totals 15 residues. Overall study results and limits: With respect to changes in top peripheral T cell clonotypes, pseudoprogression seemed unrelated.

Time point indicated: week 23, last vaccination. Mutant IDH1 20-mer peptide, at 300 ug, made up each vaccine dose, with topical imiquimod. The table came from immunoSEQ multiplex PCR; TCRdb's copy has only in-frame clones and leaves some out. The repertoire has 60,000 or so clones, 81% of them found once; the top ten carry approximately 7.6%. The sequencing used PBMCs, collected from a glioma patient whose treatment included an IDH1 peptide vaccine. This clonotype was obtained from a middle-aged woman with glioma. Some clones in this sample may be carry-over from other donors' samples. The chain carries TRBV30 and TRBJ1-6; no clear D gene. For the CDR3, the DNA is TGTGCCTGGAGTGACGAGTGGGAGATCTTTTCACCCCTCCACTTT. This encodes CAWSDEWEIFSPLHF.